These T cell receptor beta chains were read from a single sample in a study of control samples from healthy donors and cancer patients. Profiled with immunoSEQ multiplex PCR; TCRdb holds only in-frame clones, not every one. Among 80,000 or so clones listed, around 95% were seen once. Sequencing input: blood. These receptors all stem from a middle-aged woman in good health. Each CDR3 is given with its conserved first and last residue. Each record gives: V gene, J gene, clone size, D gene, CDR3 length, CDR3 DNA, CDR3 protein. A D gene is named only where the DNA matches it firmly. Clone size is not always given. Where it is, it says once, few, many or a class for expanded clones.

TRBV19	TRBJ2-1	once	-	14	TGTGCCAGTAGTCCCGACCGCTTAAACAATGAGCAGTTCTTC	CASSPDRLNNEQFF
TRBV19	TRBJ2-2	-	-	14	TGTGCCAGTAGGTCAACGGCGAACACCGGGGAGCTGTTTTTT	CASRSTANTGELFF
TRBV14	TRBJ2-5	-	-	14	TGTGCCAGCAGTCCCTTCCGCGCGGGGGAGACCCAGTACTTC	CASSPFRAGETQYF
TRBV3-1/TRBV3-2	TRBJ2-4	-	TRBD1	16	TGTGCCAGCAGCCAAGTGAACACAGGGGGTAGAAACATTCAGTACTTC	CASSQVNTGGRNIQYF
TRBV11-3	TRBJ2-7	-	TRBD2	15	TGTGCCAGCAGCCTCCAGGGAGGGGAAGTAGAAGAGCAGTACTTC	CASSLQGGEVEEQYF
TRBV6-2/TRBV6-3	TRBJ2-3	-	TRBD1	14	TGTGCCAGCAGTACAGGGGGACCCACAGATACGCAGTATTTT	CASSTGGPTDTQYF
TRBV2	TRBJ2-5	-	TRBD2	14	TGTGCCAGCAGGGCCTCGACGGGAGGGGAGACCCAGTACTTC	CASRASTGGETQYF
TRBV28	TRBJ1-1	-	-	15	TGTGCCAGCACCTCCATGGGAGGGGTAGGGACTGAAGCTTTCTTT	CASTSMGGVGTEAFF
TRBV27	TRBJ1-1	once	TRBD1	15	TGTGCCAGCAGTTTAGGGCAGGGGGCTCTCACTGAAGCTTTCTTT	CASSLGQGALTEAFF
TRBV18	TRBJ2-2	-	-	15	TGTGCCAGCTCGCTGAGGCGCACAGGTTCCGGGGAGCTGTTTTTT	CASSLRRTGSGELFF
TRBV15	TRBJ1-5	once	-	15	TGTGCCACCAGCAGAGATTTCACAGGGAGTCAGCCCCAGCATTTT	CATSRDFTGSQPQHF
TRBV6-1	TRBJ2-3	-	TRBD2	17	TGTGCCAGCAGTGTTTCTAGCGGGGGGCATGGCACAGATACGCAGTATTTT	CASSVSSGGHGTDTQYF
TRBV9	TRBJ1-1	-	-	13	TGTGCCAGCCGATCCTCATTGAACACTGAAGCTTTCTTT	CASRSSLNTEAFF
TRBV28	TRBJ1-5	-	-	14	TGTGCCAGCAGCCCCGTCGACGGGAATCAGCCCCAGCATTTT	CASSPVDGNQPQHF
TRBV6-1	TRBJ1-4	few	-	15	TGTGCCAGCAGTGAAGCAGTCGGAGGTAATGAAAAACTGTTTTTT	CASSEAVGGNEKLFF
TRBV9	TRBJ2-2	once	-	15	TGTGCCACTTCGACCGGGGGAACTAACACCGGGGAGCTGTTTTTT	CATSTGGTNTGELFF
TRBV27	TRBJ2-1	few	-	13	TGTGCCAGCAGTTTAGACCATTACAATGAGCAGTTCTTC	CASSLDHYNEQFF
TRBV3-1/TRBV3-2	TRBJ1-6	-	-	12	TGTGCCAGCAGCCAAAGTCGGTCACCCCTCCACTTT	CASSQSRSPLHF
TRBV10-3	TRBJ1-1	few	-	13	TGTGCCATCAGTGGGTGGGCGGACACTGAAGCTTTCTTT	CAISGWADTEAFF
TRBV6-5	TRBJ2-1	once	-	13	TGTGCCTCCGGTCTAGCAGGCTACAATGAGCAGTTCTTC	CASGLAGYNEQFF
TRBV9	TRBJ1-2	-	-	12	TGTGCCAGCAGCGTAGCTGAGGGTGGCTACACCTTC	CASSVAEGGYTF
TRBV12-3/TRBV12-4	TRBJ1-5	-	TRBD1	12	TGTGCCAGCAGTGCTGGGACAGGGACCCAGCATTTT	CASSAGTGTQHF
TRBV14	TRBJ1-5	-	-	13	TGTGCCAGGCCGAGTAGGGTACTTCAGCCCCAGCATTTT	CARPSRVLQPQHF
TRBV5-1	TRBJ2-4	-	-	15	TGCGCCAGCAGCTTGGGAGTTCTAGCCAAAAACATTCAGTACTTC	CASSLGVLAKNIQYF
TRBV9	TRBJ1-2	-	TRBD1	11	TGTGCCAGCGGACAGGCGATGGGCTACACCTTC	CASGQAMGYTF
TRBV4-2	TRBJ2-1	-	-	14	TGTGCCAGCAGTGGGGAGAGCTCCTACAATGAGCAGTTCTTC	CASSGESSYNEQFF